The source of this T cell receptor (beta chain) is a study of blood T cell repertoires in COVID-19. As for the study in general: Italy, Spain and the United States were the sources of the convalescent and acute COVID-19 samples. PBMCs, B-cell-depleted T cells, or T cells were the source of the cDNA or gDNA that made up the material.

Clones were read by immunoSEQ multiplex PCR, and TCRdb kept only the in-frame ones, dropping some. The data contain under 150,000 clones, 81% of them seen just once; the ten biggest clones take up less than 2%. This CDR3 region has 15 residues. The germline CDR1 and CDR2 sequences are SNHLY and FYNNEI. The V and J ends lost 8 bases and 1 base, in that order; junction bases with no gene match: 6. Sequencing used peripheral blood. V usage is TRBV2 and J usage is TRBJ2-3, with TRBD1 identical over 10 bases. This receptor was identified in a man in his forties or fifties with acute or convalescent COVID-19. Here the CDR3 DNA reads TGTGCCAGCGCGTCCGGGACAGGGGGCACAGATACGCAGTATTTT. As protein: CASASGTGGTDTQYF.